The clone carrying this T cell receptor beta chain came up a few times. These data come from a study of blood T cell repertoires in COVID-19. Study-wide context: Both acute and convalescent COVID-19 samples were obtained from the United States, Italy and Spain. From T cells, B-cell-depleted T cells, or PBMCs came the material, which was cDNA or gDNA.

CDR3 size: 14 residues. From germline, CDR1 is MNHEY and CDR2 SVGAGI. J was trimmed by 6 bases and V by 0 bases; bases with no gene match: 0. Authors' processing steps: It was from reference gene primer amplification that nucleated cell counts were estimated. The table came from immunoSEQ multiplex PCR; TCRdb's copy has only in-frame clones and leaves some out. Clone size and V and J calls were adopted from that table, with D and trimming inferred from the DNA. The table records about 190,000 clones, more than 75% of them present only once. V is TRBV6-5 and J is TRBJ2-1; 9 nucleotides match TRBD2. Material for sequencing was peripheral blood. This TCR was recovered from an elderly woman with acute or convalescent COVID-19. Here the CDR3 reads CASSYSSGSNEQFF. DNA of the CDR3: TGTGCCAGCAGTTACTCTAGCGGGAGCAATGAGCAGTTCTTC.